The next 11 T cell receptor beta chains were all read from a single sample in a study of early T cells in non-severe SARS-CoV-2 infection. TCRdb itself ran the 5' RACE reads through MiXCR, one entry per CDR3 protein. The sample shows some 76,000 distinct CDR3 sequences, about 14% of them seen only once. Material for sequencing was whole blood. These receptors were obtained from an adult who was a healthcare worker with PCR-confirmed SARS-CoV-2 infection or an uninfected control (not recorded which).

The chain uses TRBV20-1 and TRBJ2-3; 10 positions agree with TRBD2. The CDR3 spans 14 residues. Germline V gene data show CDR1 as DFQATT and CDR2 as SNEGSKA (reference sequence). Trimming at V came to 5 bases and at J to 3 bases, leaving 5 bases not matched to a gene. CDR3 sequence (DNA): TGCAGTGCTCGCCTTAGCGGGAGGACAGATACGCAGTATTTT. It codes for CSARLSGRTDTQYF.

This clonotype has ten or more counts. The DNA for the CDR3 is TGCGCCAGCAGCCAAGATGGACCCCGCGGGGCTTTCGGGGAGCTGTTTTTT. Encoded protein: CASSQDGPRGAFGELFF. V and J are TRBV4-1 and TRBJ2-2; a possible D gene is TRBD2 (6 bases). Germline loops: CDR1 MGHRA, CDR2 YSYEKL. The CDR3 contains 17 residues. Trimming removed 0 bases at V and 7 bases at J, with 18 bases between.

In this sample, this clonotype turned up many times. This sequence joins TRBV14 and TRBJ2-3; D is unclear. CDR1 and CDR2 from the germline V gene are SGHDN and FVKESK. The V and J ends lost 8 bases and 5 bases respectively, with 14 bases between them. This CDR3 has 13 amino acids. The CDR3: CASRKEWEDTQYF. DNA for the CDR3: TGTGCCAGCCGAAAAGAGTGGGAAGATACGCAGTATTTT.

The chain recombines TRBV5-1 with TRBJ2-7; D might be TRBD1 (5 bases). V was trimmed by 3 bases and J by 3 bases, leaving 13 bases between them. The CDR3 sequence is 14 residues long. The germline gives CDR1 SGHRS, CDR2 YFSETQ. The CDR3 coding sequence is TGCGCCAGCAGCTCCGACAGTTTCCTCTACGAGCAGTACTTC. Translation: CASSSDSFLYEQYF.

This clonotype was detected ten times or more. The chain employs TRBV12-3 or TRBV12-4 and TRBJ2-5; the match to TRBD2 covers 7 bases. There are 15 residues in the CDR3. J was trimmed by 5 bases and V by 6 bases; bases with no gene match: 12. The CDR3 protein is CASSPGTPGGETQYF. Written as DNA, the CDR3 is TGTGCCAGCAGCCCCGGGACTCCCGGGGGGGAGACCCAGTACTTC.

The chain carries TRBV12-3 or TRBV12-4 and TRBJ1-2; TRBD1 aligns across 8 bases. The CDR3 has 16 amino acids. Trimming removed 0 bases from V and 3 bases from J; junction bases left unmatched: 6. CDR3: CASSLALGQGDYGYTF. The DNA for the CDR3 is TGTGCCAGCAGTTTAGCGCTAGGACAGGGAGACTATGGCTACACCTTC.

This clonotype was observed many times. The genes are TRBV5-1 and TRBJ2-7; 10 bases match TRBD1. V lost 0 bases and J lost 0; bases outside the gene matches: 0. Germline V gives CDR1 SGHRS, CDR2 YFSETQ. The CDR3 runs to 15 residues. DNA for the CDR3: TGCGCCAGCAGCTTGGGGACAGGGGGCTCCTACGAGCAGTACTTC. Protein sequence: CASSLGTGGSYEQYF.

The V call is TRBV11-1, the J call TRBJ1-6; no reliable D call. V shed 5 bases and J shed 7 bases, with 9 bases lying between them. Germline loops: CDR1 SGHAT, CDR2 FQDESV (reference sequence). This CDR3 has 13 residues. The DNA of the CDR3 is TGTGCCAGCAGCCAAACGGAGAATTCACCCCTCCACTTT. It codes for CASSQTENSPLHF.

V usage is TRBV10-2 and J usage is TRBJ2-7; 12 nucleotides line up with TRBD2. The trim removed 4 bases at V and 0 bases at J, leaving 13 bases unmatched. The V gene's germline CDR1 is WSHSY and CDR2 SAAADI. The CDR3 spans 19 residues. CDR3 sequence (DNA): TGCGCCAGCAGTGTCGCCGGGACTAGCGGGCGCCCAGACTCCTACGAGCAGTACTTC. This gives the protein CASSVAGTSGRPDSYEQYF.

This clonotype has at least ten counts. V and J are TRBV7-8 and TRBJ2-2, with unresolved D. V was cut by 4 bases and J by 8 bases, with 20 bases left in between. The CDR3 is 16 residues long. CDR1 and CDR2 from the germline V gene are SGHVS and FQNEAQ. CDR3 in amino acids: CASSSTTSSGFGELFF. The DNA for the CDR3 is TGTGCCAGCAGCTCCACTACCTCATCCGGGTTTGGGGAGCTGTTTTTT. The entire variable domain, with the rest obtained from reference TRBV7-8 and TRBJ2-2, is as follows: GAGVSQSPRYKVAKRGQDVALRCDPISGHVSLFWYQQALGQGPEFLTYFQNEAQLDKSGLPSDRFFAERPEGSVSTLKIQRTQQEDSAVYLCASSSTTSSGFGELFFGEGSRLTVL.

V and J are TRBV6-1 and TRBJ1-2, with 9 bases identical to TRBD1. This CDR3 spans 15 amino acids. J gave up 9 bases and V 3 bases, and 11 bases lay outside the gene matches. Germline loops: CDR1 MNHNS, CDR2 SASEGT. CDR3 protein: CASSEEIGQGFRYTF. Here the CDR3 DNA reads TGTGCCAGCAGTGAGGAAATCGGACAGGGGTTTCGCTACACCTTC.